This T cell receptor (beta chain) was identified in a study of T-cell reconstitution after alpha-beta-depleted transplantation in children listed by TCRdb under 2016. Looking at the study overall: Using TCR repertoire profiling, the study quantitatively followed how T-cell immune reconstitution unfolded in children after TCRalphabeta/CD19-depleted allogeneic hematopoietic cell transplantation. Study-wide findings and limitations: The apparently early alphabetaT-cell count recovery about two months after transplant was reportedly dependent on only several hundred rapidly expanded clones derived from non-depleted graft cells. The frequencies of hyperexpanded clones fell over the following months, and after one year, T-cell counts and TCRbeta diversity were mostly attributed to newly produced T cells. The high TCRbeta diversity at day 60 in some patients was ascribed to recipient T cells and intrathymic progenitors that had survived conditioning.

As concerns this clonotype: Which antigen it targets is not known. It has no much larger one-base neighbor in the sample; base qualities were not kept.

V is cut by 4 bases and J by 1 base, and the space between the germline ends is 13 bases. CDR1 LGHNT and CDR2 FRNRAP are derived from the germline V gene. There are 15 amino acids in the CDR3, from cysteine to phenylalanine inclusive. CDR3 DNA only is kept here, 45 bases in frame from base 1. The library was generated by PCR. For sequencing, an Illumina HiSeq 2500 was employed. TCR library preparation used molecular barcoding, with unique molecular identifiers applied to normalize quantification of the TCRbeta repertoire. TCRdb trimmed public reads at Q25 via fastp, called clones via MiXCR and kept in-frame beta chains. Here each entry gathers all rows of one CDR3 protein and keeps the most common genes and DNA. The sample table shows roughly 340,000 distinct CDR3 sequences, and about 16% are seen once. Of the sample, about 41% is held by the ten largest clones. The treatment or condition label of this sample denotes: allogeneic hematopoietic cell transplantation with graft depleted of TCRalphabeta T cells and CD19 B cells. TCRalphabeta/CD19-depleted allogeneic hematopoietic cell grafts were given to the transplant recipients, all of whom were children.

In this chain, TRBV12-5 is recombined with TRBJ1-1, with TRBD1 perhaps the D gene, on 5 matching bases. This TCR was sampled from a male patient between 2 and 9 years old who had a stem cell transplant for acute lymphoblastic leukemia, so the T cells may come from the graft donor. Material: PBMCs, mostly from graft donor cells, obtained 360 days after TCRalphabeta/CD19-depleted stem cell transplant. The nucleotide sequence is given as TGTGCTAGTGGTTCCCCCCAGGGTTCGAACACTGAAGCTTTCTTT. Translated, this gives CASGSPQGSNTEAFF.